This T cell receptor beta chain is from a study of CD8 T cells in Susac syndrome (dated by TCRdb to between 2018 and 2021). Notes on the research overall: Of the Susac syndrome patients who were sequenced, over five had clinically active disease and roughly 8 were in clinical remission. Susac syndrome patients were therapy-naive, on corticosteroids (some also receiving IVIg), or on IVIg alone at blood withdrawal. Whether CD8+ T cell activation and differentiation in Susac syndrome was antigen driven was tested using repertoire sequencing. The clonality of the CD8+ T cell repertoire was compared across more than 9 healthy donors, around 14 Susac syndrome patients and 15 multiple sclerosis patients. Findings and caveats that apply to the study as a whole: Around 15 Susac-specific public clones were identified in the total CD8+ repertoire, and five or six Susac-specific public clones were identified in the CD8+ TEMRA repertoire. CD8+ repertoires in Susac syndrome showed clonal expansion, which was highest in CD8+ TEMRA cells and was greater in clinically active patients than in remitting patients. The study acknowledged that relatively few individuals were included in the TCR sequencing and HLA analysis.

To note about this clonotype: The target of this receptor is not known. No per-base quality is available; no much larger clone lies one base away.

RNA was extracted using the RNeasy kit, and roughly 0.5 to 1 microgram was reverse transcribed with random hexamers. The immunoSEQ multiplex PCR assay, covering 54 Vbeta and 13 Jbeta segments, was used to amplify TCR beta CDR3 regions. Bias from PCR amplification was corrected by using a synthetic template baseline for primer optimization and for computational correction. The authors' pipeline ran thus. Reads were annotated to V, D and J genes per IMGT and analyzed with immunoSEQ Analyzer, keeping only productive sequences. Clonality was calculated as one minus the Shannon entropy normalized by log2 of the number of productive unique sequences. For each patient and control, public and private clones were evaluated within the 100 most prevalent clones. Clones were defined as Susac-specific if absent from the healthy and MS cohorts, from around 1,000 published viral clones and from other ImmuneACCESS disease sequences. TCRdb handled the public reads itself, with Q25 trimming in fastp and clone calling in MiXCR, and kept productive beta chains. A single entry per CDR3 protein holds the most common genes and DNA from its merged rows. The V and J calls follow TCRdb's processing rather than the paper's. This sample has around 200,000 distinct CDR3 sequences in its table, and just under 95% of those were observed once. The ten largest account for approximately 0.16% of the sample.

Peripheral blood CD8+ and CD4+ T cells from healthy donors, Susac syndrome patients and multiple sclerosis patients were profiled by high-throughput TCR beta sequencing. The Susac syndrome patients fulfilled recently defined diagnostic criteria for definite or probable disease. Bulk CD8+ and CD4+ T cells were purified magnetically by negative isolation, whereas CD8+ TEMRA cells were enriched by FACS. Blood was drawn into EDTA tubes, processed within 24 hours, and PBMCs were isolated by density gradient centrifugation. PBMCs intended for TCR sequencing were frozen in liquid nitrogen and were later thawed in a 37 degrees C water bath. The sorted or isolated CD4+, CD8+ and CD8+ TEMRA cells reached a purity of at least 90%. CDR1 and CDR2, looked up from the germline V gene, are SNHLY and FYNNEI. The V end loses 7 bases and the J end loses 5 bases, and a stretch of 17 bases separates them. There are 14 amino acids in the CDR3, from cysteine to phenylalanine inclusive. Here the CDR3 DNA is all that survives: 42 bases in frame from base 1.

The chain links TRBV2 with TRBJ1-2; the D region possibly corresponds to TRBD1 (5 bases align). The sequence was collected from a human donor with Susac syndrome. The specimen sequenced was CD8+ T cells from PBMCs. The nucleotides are TGTGCCAGCAAGGTGCAGCAGGGCCCGTATGGCTACACCTTC. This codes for CASKVQQGPYGYTF.